This T cell receptor (beta chain) was sequenced in a study of human T cells and chemical hapten exposure. Overall study: Patients received weekly diphenylcyclopropenone doses to the scalp throughout the approximately 24-week study.

Time point reported: patch test 3, about 24 weeks after DPC sensitization. The treatment here: therapeutic diphenylcyclopropenone sensitization with weekly scalp DPC. Whole blood, unfractionated, served as the material for total RNA extraction. General study results and limits: Significantly more large CDR3 similarity clusters were formed by expanded TCRs than by controls. Counts of TCRs above 1 in 1000 frequency stayed unchanged with DPC sensitization.

This clonotype was seen ten or more times. Its specificity is unknown. Each CDR3 protein is one row after TCRdb ran MiXCR on the RACE reads. This table holds tens of thousands of distinct CDR3 sequences, approximately 9.9% found once. This CDR3 region has 12 residues. Germline loops: CDR1 MDHEN, CDR2 SYDVKM. Trimming stripped 2 bases from V and 2 bases from J, with 0 bases between. Sequencing used whole blood, obtained in connection with sensitization to the hapten diphenylcyclopropenone (DPC). V usage is TRBV28 and J usage is TRBJ2-2; D uncertain. This receptor was identified in a woman between 40 and 50 years old with alopecia areata. Some clones in this sample may be carry-over from other donors' samples. The CDR3 reads CASSLNTGELFF. In DNA form, the CDR3 reads TGTGCCAGCAGTTTAAACACCGGGGAGCTGTTTTTT.